Sequencing of this TCR beta chain was carried out in a study of monozygotic twins with inflammatory bowel disease. Germline V gene sequence: CDR1 MNHEY, CDR2 SMNVEV (reference sequence). This CDR3 comprises 17 residues. Incorporation of UMIs carrying a 6-nucleotide sample barcode was performed by template switching. With the 5' RACE reads reprocessed, TCRdb shows one record per CDR3 protein and no DNA. The data show 200,000 to 250,000 distinct CDR3 sequences, and the top ten clones hold about 8%. Study findings and constraints: Variability in patient repertoires may have come partly from differing immunosuppressive treatments.

Of note for this clonotype: Antigen unknown.

Blood was drawn once per donor, and each sample measured 2 to 2.5 ml. This clonotype originated in a human donor with ulcerative colitis or Crohn's disease, or a healthy co-twin of an affected twin (not recorded which). The sequencing sample was made of blood. The J gene is TRBJ1-5, the V gene TRBV27. The CDR3: CASGSIGQFYSNQPQHF.